This T cell receptor (beta chain) appears in the sequencing data of a study of blood T cell repertoires in COVID-19 (TCRdb year 2020). As for the study more broadly: The collaborator samples originated in the United States, Italy and Spain and spanned the acute and convalescent phases of COVID-19. The repertoires were released in a freely available public database intended as a resource for research on the immune response to SARS-CoV-2. Deeply sampled blood TCRbeta repertoires from subjects exposed to, actively infected with, or recovered from COVID-19 were included in the dataset. The sample metadata nearly always contained a de-identified subject ID, COVID-19 status, age in years and sex. Samples were obtained from the ongoing ImmuneRACE study (first 160 participants) and from over 1,000 subjects provided by 6 global collaborators. The material from the prospective study consisted of cDNA or gDNA derived from T cells, B-cell-depleted T cells, or PBMCs. HLA class I and class II types, where available, came from metadata supplied by the sample provider rather than from assay-based typing. On the study overall, not on this receptor specifically: How much clinical and demographic metadata was included differed by source and by participant, and the metadata was provided uncurated.

The immunoSEQ Assay, a bias-controlled multiplex PCR, was used to amplify TCRbeta CDR3 regions from genomic DNA. Regarding the original processing steps: The number of nucleated cells in each sample was estimated from the amplification of reference gene primers within the assay. Sequence reads were collapsed and filtered to measure the absolute abundance of every unique TCRbeta CDR3 rearrangement. For each sample, productive Simpson clonality was calculated as the square root of Simpson's diversity index over productive rearrangements. The table comes from immuneACCESS by way of TCRdb, which keeps in-frame sequences with V and J called. Part of the clones is missing from these tables; in studies checked, under half for an unresolved V gene and the rest for unknown reasons. The DNA was the basis for D and trimming; V, J and clone size are from that table. A total of 70,000 to 90,000 clones appear in this sample, approximately 86% of them only once. The ten largest account for 6% to 6.5% of the sample.

The CDR3 runs 13 residues from the cysteine to the phenylalanine. The retained sequence is limited to the CDR3, 39 bases, with the frame set at the first base. The junction shows trimming of 8 bases on V and 5 bases on J, and the gene matches do not reach 5 bases of it. The germline V gene gives CDR1 as SNHLY and CDR2 as FYNNEI. In Seattle, one collaborating source enrolled patients while the infection was active and tracked those patients longitudinally over the course of disease. Whole blood was collected in K2EDTA tubes by collaborating institutions according to the institutions' own protocols. Collaborator samples were shipped for TCRbeta analysis as frozen whole blood, isolated PBMCs, or DNA extracted from either sample type. Regarding this clone: Its antigen is currently not known. Base-call qualities are not available, and no considerably larger clone is one nucleotide away.

This chain joins TRBV2 to TRBJ2-5, and 10 bases in between align with TRBD1. The specimen was peripheral blood. This clonotype was sampled from a man aged 80 or over with COVID-19, enrolled during active disease. The CDR3 reads as follows: CASRDRGYETQYF. The DNA reads as follows: TGTGCCAGCCGGGACAGGGGTTACGAGACCCAGTACTTC.